This T cell receptor beta chain comes out of a study of T-cell reconstitution after alpha-beta-depleted transplantation in children. Unique molecular identifiers were incorporated during preparation of the TCRbeta library. TCRdb fed the PCR reads into MiXCR, producing one record per CDR3 protein. The sample contains 640,000 or so distinct CDR3 sequences, around a sixth of which appear only once. This clonotype came up a few times. This clonotype originated in a human donor who donated a stem cell graft to a child with acute myeloid leukemia. The source material was PBMCs from the stem cell graft donor, sampled from the stem cell graft.

CDR3 coding DNA: TGTGCCAGCAGCTTCCTGGACAGCAGAGAGACCCAGTACTTC. This codes for CASSFLDSRETQYF. The chain is built from TRBV7-7 and TRBJ2-5; weak D call: TRBD1 (6 bases). The CDR3 has 14 residues. Trimming removed 3 bases from V and 4 bases from J, with 12 bases in between. CDR1 and CDR2 (germline): SSHAT, FNYEAQ (reference sequence).